Described below is a single T cell receptor (beta chain) sequence and its context. These data originate in a study of blood T cell repertoires in COVID-19. Study details: Donors in the United States, Italy and Spain gave samples during acute or convalescent COVID-19. The analysed material was cDNA or gDNA that came from T cells, B-cell-depleted T cells, or PBMCs.

V was pared by 2 bases and J by 2 bases, with 10 bases between. In germline, CDR1 is LNHDA, CDR2 SQIVND (reference sequence). This CDR3 region has 16 residues. As handled by the study authors: Quantification of nucleated cells was approximated via reference gene primer amplification. Produced via immunoSEQ multiplex PCR; TCRdb's table is partial and in-frame only. V, J and clone size were drawn from that table, and D and trimming were deduced from the DNA. This table has more than 50,000 clones, 82% appearing once. The sequence was obtained from a human donor in a cohort sampled during active COVID-19. This chain connects TRBV19 to TRBJ1-6; no reliable D call. Sequencing was carried out using peripheral blood. The CDR3 DNA reads TGTGCCAGTAGTATATTTGGGAGTGCCTATAATTCACCCCTCCACTTT. Its protein is CASSIFGSAYNSPLHF.